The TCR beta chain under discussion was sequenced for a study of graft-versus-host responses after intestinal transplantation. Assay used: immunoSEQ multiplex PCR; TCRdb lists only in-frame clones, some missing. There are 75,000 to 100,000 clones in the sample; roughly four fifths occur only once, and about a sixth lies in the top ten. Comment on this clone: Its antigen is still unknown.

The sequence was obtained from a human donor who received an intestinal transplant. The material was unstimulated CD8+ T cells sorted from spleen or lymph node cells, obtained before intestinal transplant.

In DNA, the CDR3 is TGTGCCAGCAGCTTAGGCCGGGCCGGTACGCAGTATTTT. This gives the protein CASSLGRAGTQYF. The rearrangement joins TRBV7-9 to TRBJ2-3; D ambiguous. Trimming removed 1 base at V and 8 bases at J, with 10 bases between. The CDR3 length is 13 residues. From germline, CDR1 is SEHNR and CDR2 FQNEAQ (reference sequence). The full variable domain, with the rest looked up from reference TRBV7-9 and TRBJ2-3, is DTGVSQNPRHKITKRGQNVTFRCDPISEHNRLYWYRQTLGQGPEFLTYFQNEAQLEKSRLLSDRFSAERPKGSFSTLEIQRTEQGDSAMYLCASSLGRAGTQYFGPGTRLTVL.